This TCR beta chain was profiled in a study of cytomegalovirus exposure and HLA in healthy donors. Overall study findings and caveats: Clonal expansion was found to be greater in HLA-associated TCR beta chains than in equally common others in a later analysis.

Nominally healthy donors were sampled, though unrecorded immune exposures were likely. The PCR had 60 Vbeta and 13 Jbeta primers. Repertoires were generated with immunoSEQ multiplex PCR, while TCRdb's copy carries only in-frame clones and drops some. Counted here are 150,000 to 200,000 clones, around 80% occurring once; the ten biggest clones make up approximately 2%. A word on this clone: The antigen remains unidentified.

Per germline, CDR1 MDHEN and CDR2 SYDVKM. This CDR3 comprises 14 residues. Deletions cut 6 bases from V and 1 base from J, with 10 bases between. This receptor was obtained from a woman in her thirties in good health and CMV-seronegative. The V gene is TRBV28, the J gene TRBJ1-3; D not certain. Sequencing was done on a sample of PBMCs. Here the CDR3 reads CASRRPLSGNTIYF. The CDR3 DNA sequence: TGTGCCAGCAGGCGCCCACTTTCTGGAAACACCATATATTTT.